This T cell receptor (beta chain) stems from a study of control samples from healthy donors and cancer patients. Clones were sequenced by immunoSEQ multiplex PCR, and TCRdb holds only the in-frame ones, with some missing. The sample has 70,000 to 80,000 clones, around four fifths seen once. CDR3 length equals 14 residues. The germline V gene has CDR1 SGHRS and CDR2 YFSETQ. V was pared by 4 bases and J by 3 bases, with 13 bases between. A single count supports this clone. The receptor was isolated from a man in his forties or fifties in good health. The chain couples TRBV5-1 to TRBJ1-1; D is perhaps TRBD1 (6 bases). Sequencing input: blood. The CDR3 spells CASSPFGGDTEAFF. The CDR3 DNA is TGCGCCAGCAGCCCCTTCGGGGGCGACACTGAAGCTTTCTTT.